Presented here are 25 T cell receptor beta chains from one specimen sequenced in a study of cytomegalovirus exposure and HLA in healthy donors. This table comes from immunoSEQ multiplex PCR, and its TCRdb copy is limited to in-frame clones, with some not included. The repertoire consists of 70,000 or so clones, with approximately 94% occurring once and the leading ten covering approximately 0.93%. The sample consisted of PBMCs. These receptors came from a young woman in good health and CMV-seronegative.

The J gene is TRBJ2-3, the V gene TRBV30; a possible D gene is TRBD1 (5 bases). The CDR3 runs to 14 residues. V shed 0 bases and J shed 8 bases, with 15 bases lying between them. Germline V gene lookup returns CDR1 GTSNPN and CDR2 SVGIG (reference sequence). The CDR3 sequence is CAWSVGRALGTQYF. In DNA form, the CDR3 reads TGTGCCTGGAGTGTCGGCAGGGCCTTGGGTACGCAGTATTTT.

The chain links TRBV9 to TRBJ2-2, with a possible D match to TRBD2 (7 bases). Trimming shortened V by 2 bases and J by 7 bases, and 15 bases separated the two germline ends. The CDR3 sequence is 15 residues long. The germline CDR1 and CDR2 sequences are SGDLS and YYNGEE. The CDR3 is CASSVRGGLGGELFF. CDR3 in DNA: TGTGCCAGCAGCGTCAGGGGAGGACTAGGCGGGGAGCTGTTTTTT. Based on the CDR3 plus reference TRBV9 and TRBJ2-2, the full variable domain is DSGVTQTPKHLITATGQRVTLRCSPRSGDLSVYWYQQSLDQGLQFLIQYYNGEERAKGNILERFSAQQFPDLHSELNLSSLELGDSALYFCASSVRGGLGGELFFGEGSRLTVL.

The chain has TRBV5-1 and TRBJ2-1; 7 bases match TRBD2. The ends lost 7 bases at V and 2 bases at J; junction bases unmatched: 3. The CDR3 is 13 residues long. Per the germline V gene, CDR1 is SGHRS and CDR2 is YFSETQ. Written as DNA, the CDR3 is TGCGCCAGCGGGGAGGGGACCTACAATGAGCAGTTCTTC. It specifies CASGEGTYNEQFF. Full variable domain (outside the CDR3, taken from reference TRBV5-1 and TRBJ2-1): KAGVTQTPRYLIKTRGQQVTLSCSPISGHRSVSWYQQTPGQGLQFLFEYFSETQRNKGNFPGRFSGRQFSNSRSEMNVSTLELGDSALYLCASGEGTYNEQFFGPGTRLTVL.

This chain connects TRBV5-4 to TRBJ2-1, with 9 bases aligning to TRBD2. The length of the CDR3 is 16 residues. V dropped 2 bases and J dropped 2; count of bases not matched to a gene: 5. CDR1 and CDR2 from the germline V gene are SGHNT and YYREEE (reference sequence). CDR3 DNA: TGTGCCAGCAGCTTCGGTAGCGGGGGAGCCTACAATGAGCAGTTCTTC. Protein: CASSFGSGGAYNEQFF.

This clone was picked up one time. The chain carries TRBV27 and TRBJ1-3, with D tentatively TRBD1 (6 bases). Germline V gene lookup returns CDR1 MNHEY and CDR2 SMNVEV (reference sequence). The CDR3 spans 16 residues. Trimming cost V 5 bases and J 0 bases, with 14 bases left between them. The DNA of the CDR3 is TGTGCCAGCAGTCCTTTACAGGGCCGCTCTGGAAACACCATATATTTT. It encodes CASSPLQGRSGNTIYF.

This sequence joins TRBV19 and TRBJ1-2; 7 nucleotides agree with TRBD1. Germline V lookup: CDR1 LNHDA, CDR2 SQIVND (reference sequence). The CDR3 covers 14 residues. The V and J ends lost 3 bases and 5 bases, in that order; junction bases with no gene match: 6. For the CDR3, the DNA is TGTGCCAGTAGTATTATTGGGACAGAATATGGCTACACCTTC. Translated: CASSIIGTEYGYTF.

In DNA form, the CDR3 reads TGTGCCAGCAGTACCCGACAGGGAATTAACTATGGCTACACCTTC. Its translation is CASSTRQGINYGYTF. The chain uses TRBV6-1 and TRBJ1-2; 7 bases align to TRBD1. CDR3 length: 15 residues. Looked up from germline, CDR1 is MNHNS and CDR2 is SASEGT. Losses at the gene ends were 5 bases for V and 1 base for J; bases not matched to a gene: 7.

V is TRBV7-9 and J is TRBJ2-7, with TRBD1 as a possible D gene (5 bases). V dropped 7 bases and J dropped 2 bases, with 15 bases sitting between them. This CDR3 is built from 14 residues. Per the germline V gene, CDR1 is SEHNR and CDR2 is FQNEAQ (reference sequence). The DNA for the CDR3 is TGTGCCAGCACCTCAGGAGACAGACCCTACGAGCAGTACTTC. Encoded protein: CASTSGDRPYEQYF.

J is TRBJ2-3 and V is TRBV11-2; 7 bases agree with TRBD1. Per the germline V gene, CDR1 is SGHAT and CDR2 is FQNNGV. The J segment lost 10 bases and the V segment lost 2 bases, leaving 12 bases of the junction unmatched. This CDR3 is built from 15 residues. Here the CDR3 DNA reads TGTGCCAGCAGCTTACTGACAGGGAATGAGAGGGCGCAGTATTTT. This translates into CASSLLTGNERAQYF.

CDR3 DNA sequence: TGTGCCAGCAGCTTTGGTACCACTAACACTGAAGCTTTCTTT. Residues: CASSFGTTNTEAFF. J is TRBJ1-1 and V is TRBV5-5, with unresolved D. Deletions cut 2 bases from V and 2 bases from J, with 10 bases between. CDR1 is SGHKS and CDR2 is YYEKEE in the germline V gene (reference sequence). The CDR3 extends over 14 amino acids.

The J gene is TRBJ2-1, the V gene TRBV2; TRBD2 matches 11 bases. From germline, CDR1 is SNHLY and CDR2 FYNNEI. The V and J ends lost 1 base and 9 bases, in that order; junction bases with no gene match: 5. The CDR3 length is 15 residues. The CDR3, as DNA: TGTGCCAGCAGTGAAGAGTTTAGCGGGAGGGGTGAGCAGTTCTTC. It translates to CASSEEFSGRGEQFF.

This rearrangement joins TRBV4-3 to TRBJ2-7, with 11 bases that match TRBD1. CDR3 size: 16 residues. Germline V gene sequence: CDR1 LGHNA, CDR2 YSLEER. With V trimmed by 1 base and J by 3 bases, 5 bases remained unmatched. The CDR3 spells CASSQATGTGGYEQYF. The CDR3 DNA sequence: TGCGCCAGCAGCCAAGCAACCGGGACAGGGGGCTACGAGCAGTACTTC.

About this clone: The same CDR3 arises from other DNA sequences in this sample as well. The chain carries TRBV4-1 and TRBJ2-3; 16 bases agree with TRBD2. The V gene's germline CDR1 is MGHRA and CDR2 YSYEKL. V trimming: 4 bases; J trimming: 0 bases; junction bases outside the gene matches: 4. This CDR3 region has 18 residues. CDR3 in DNA: TGCGCCAGCAGCCCGGGACTAGCGGGGGGGCCAAGCACAGATACGCAGTATTTT. Encoded protein: CASSPGLAGGPSTDTQYF.

The rearrangement joins TRBV28 to TRBJ1-5; maybe TRBD1 (6 bases). Trimming left V 3 bases short and J 9 bases short, with 6 bases between. CDR1 MDHEN and CDR2 SYDVKM come from the germline V gene. The CDR3 is made up of 11 amino acids. CDR3 loop: CASSFRGPQHF. The CDR3 DNA reads as TGTGCCAGCAGTTTCAGGGGGCCCCAGCATTTT.

The J gene is TRBJ2-3, the V gene TRBV10-3, with 10 bases that match TRBD1. The ends lost 0 bases at V and 1 base at J; junction bases unmatched: 1. Germline V lookup: CDR1 ENHRY, CDR2 SYGVKD. CDR3 length equals 16 residues. Here the CDR3 DNA reads TGTGCCATCAGTGAGTCGACAGGGGGCGGCACAGATACGCAGTATTTT. Protein sequence: CAISESTGGGTDTQYF.

This sequence joins TRBV7-8 and TRBJ2-7; no definite D call. V was pared by 1 base and J by 5 bases, with 6 bases between. The CDR3 sequence is 12 residues long. Germline V gives CDR1 SGHVS, CDR2 FQNEAQ. CDR3 bases: TGTGCCAGCAGCTTAGAGCCCCACGAGCAGTACTTC. Protein: CASSLEPHEQYF.

J is TRBJ1-3 and V is TRBV21-1; the table calls TRBD1, which could not be checked here. TRBV21-1 is classified as a pseudogene. The CDR3 sequence is 17 residues long. The CDR3 sequence is CASSPGTGGDSGNTIYF. CDR3 nucleotides: TGTGCCAGCAGCCCCGGGACAGGGGGTGACTCTGGAAACACCATATATTTT.

The chain recombines TRBV19 with TRBJ1-4, with TRBD1 identical over 9 bases. Per the germline V gene, CDR1 is LNHDA and CDR2 is SQIVND (reference sequence). This CDR3 has 14 amino acids. After removal of 6 bases from V and 7 bases from J, the junction contained 6 bases not matched to a gene. CDR3 sequence (DNA): TGTGCCAGTAGCGTGGGACAGGGCAGTGAAAAACTGTTTTTT. It encodes CASSVGQGSEKLFF. Full variable domain (rest looked up from reference TRBV19 and TRBJ1-4): DGGITQSPKYLFRKEGQNVTLSCEQNLNHDAMYWYRQDPGQGLRLIYYSQIVNDFQKGDIAEGYSVSREKKESFPLTVTSAQKNPTAFYLCASSVGQGSEKLFFGSGTQLSVL.

V is TRBV7-8 and J is TRBJ2-5; 7 positions match TRBD2. With 7 bases clipped from V and 1 base from J, the junction kept 12 bases outside the gene matches. This CDR3 has 16 residues. CDR1 SGHVS and CDR2 FQNEAQ come from the germline V gene. The CDR3 spells CASIPWDYQSQETQYF. DNA of the CDR3: TGTGCCAGCATCCCCTGGGACTACCAAAGCCAAGAGACCCAGTACTTC.

This sequence joins TRBV19 and TRBJ2-1; D remains unclear. Germline CDR1 is LNHDA and CDR2 is SQIVND (reference sequence). The CDR3 length is 15 residues. Trimming took 3 bases from V and 4 from J, leaving 13 bases between them. The CDR3 sequence: CASSIGAPPYNEQFF. The CDR3 bases are TGTGCCAGTAGTATCGGTGCACCACCTTACAATGAGCAGTTCTTC.

V usage is TRBV27 and J usage is TRBJ2-1; D is perhaps TRBD1 (5 bases). Germline loops: CDR1 MNHEY, CDR2 SMNVEV (reference sequence). The CDR3 loop spans 12 amino acids. Trimming cost V 5 bases and J 9 bases, with 11 bases left between them. The CDR3 protein is CASSRQGAEQFF. The DNA for the CDR3 is TGTGCCAGCAGTCGGCAAGGGGCTGAGCAGTTCTTC.

Remarks on this clone: The same CDR3 also results from other DNA sequences found in this sample. The chain is built from TRBV6-1 and TRBJ1-2; 8 nucleotides agree with TRBD1. The CDR3 extends over 13 amino acids. From germline, CDR1 is MNHNS and CDR2 SASEGT. V shed 1 base, J shed 5 bases, and the junction held 0 bases outside the gene matches. CDR3 amino acids: CASSEGTGYGYTF. DNA for the CDR3: TGTGCCAGCAGTGAAGGGACAGGGTATGGCTACACCTTC.

This rearrangement joins TRBV7-2 to TRBJ2-2, with 10 bases matching TRBD2. V lost 1 base and J lost 2; bases outside the gene matches: 7. CDR3 size: 18 residues. In germline, CDR1 is SGHTA, CDR2 FQGNSA. The CDR3 reads CASSLVAGGLLNTGELFF. Written as DNA, the CDR3 is TGTGCCAGCAGCTTAGTAGCGGGGGGCCTTCTAAACACCGGGGAGCTGTTTTTT.

The rearrangement uses TRBV30 and TRBJ1-3; D remains ambiguous. The V end was cut by 4 bases, the J end by 5 bases, with 15 bases between. The CDR3 contains 14 residues. Germline V CDR1 and CDR2: GTSNPN, SVGIG (reference sequence). The CDR3 coding sequence is TGTGCCTGGACCCAAGCCGAGAGGCGAAACACCATATATTTT. It codes for CAWTQAERRNTIYF.

The rearrangement uses TRBV28 and TRBJ2-1; 10 nucleotides agree with TRBD1. V lost 11 bases to trimming and J lost 10 bases; unmatched junction nucleotides: 11. The CDR3 has 13 residues. The germline V gene has CDR1 MDHEN and CDR2 SYDVKM. For the CDR3, the DNA is TGTGCCGGCCGGGACAGGGGATCAGGGGAGCAGTTCTTC. Amino acids: CAGRDRGSGEQFF.